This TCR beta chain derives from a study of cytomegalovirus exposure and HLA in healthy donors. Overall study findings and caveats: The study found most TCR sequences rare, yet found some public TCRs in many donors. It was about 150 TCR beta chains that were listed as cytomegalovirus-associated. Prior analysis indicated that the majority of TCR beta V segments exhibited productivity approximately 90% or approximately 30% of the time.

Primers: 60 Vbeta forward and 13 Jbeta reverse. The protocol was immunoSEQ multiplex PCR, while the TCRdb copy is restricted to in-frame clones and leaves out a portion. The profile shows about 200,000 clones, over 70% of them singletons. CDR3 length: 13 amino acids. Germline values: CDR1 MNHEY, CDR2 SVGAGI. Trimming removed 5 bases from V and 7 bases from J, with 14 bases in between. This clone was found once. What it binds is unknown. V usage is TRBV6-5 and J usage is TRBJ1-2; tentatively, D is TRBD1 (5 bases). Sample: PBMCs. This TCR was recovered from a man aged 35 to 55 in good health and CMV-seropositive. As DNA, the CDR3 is TGTGCCAGCAGTCTCACAGGTTCACGTGGCTACACCTTC. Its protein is CASSLTGSRGYTF.